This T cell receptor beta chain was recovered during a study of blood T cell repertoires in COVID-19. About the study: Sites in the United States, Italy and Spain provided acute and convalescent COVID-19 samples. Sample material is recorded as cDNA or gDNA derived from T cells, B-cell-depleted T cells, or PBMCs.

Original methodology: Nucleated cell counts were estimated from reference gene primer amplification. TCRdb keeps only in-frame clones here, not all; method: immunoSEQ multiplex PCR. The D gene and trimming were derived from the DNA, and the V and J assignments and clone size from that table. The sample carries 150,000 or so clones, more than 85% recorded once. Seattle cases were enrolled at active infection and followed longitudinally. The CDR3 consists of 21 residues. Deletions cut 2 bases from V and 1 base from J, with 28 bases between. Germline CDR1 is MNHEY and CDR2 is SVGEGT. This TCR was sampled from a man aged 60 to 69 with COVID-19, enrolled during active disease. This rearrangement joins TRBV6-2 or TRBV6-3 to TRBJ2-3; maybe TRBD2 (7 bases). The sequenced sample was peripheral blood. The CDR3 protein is CASSYPPVIAGALGGTDTQYF. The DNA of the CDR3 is TGTGCCAGCAGTTACCCCCCGGTTATTGCGGGGGCGTTAGGAGGCACAGATACGCAGTATTTT.